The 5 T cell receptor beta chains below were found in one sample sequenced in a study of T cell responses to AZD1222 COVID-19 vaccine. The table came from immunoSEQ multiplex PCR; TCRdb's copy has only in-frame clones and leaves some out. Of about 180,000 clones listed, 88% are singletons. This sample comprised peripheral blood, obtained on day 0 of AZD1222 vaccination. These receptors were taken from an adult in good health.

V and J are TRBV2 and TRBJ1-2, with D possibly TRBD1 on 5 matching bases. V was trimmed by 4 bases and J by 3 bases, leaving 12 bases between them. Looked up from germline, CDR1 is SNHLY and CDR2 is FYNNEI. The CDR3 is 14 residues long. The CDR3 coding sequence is TGTGCCAGCAGTGGCAGGGATGAGGACTATGGCTACACCTTC. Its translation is CASSGRDEDYGYTF.

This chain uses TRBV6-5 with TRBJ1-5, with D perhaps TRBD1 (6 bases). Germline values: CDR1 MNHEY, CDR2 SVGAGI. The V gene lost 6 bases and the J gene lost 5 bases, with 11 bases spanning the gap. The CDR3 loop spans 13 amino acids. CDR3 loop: CASRGGIYQPQHF. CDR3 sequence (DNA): TGTGCCAGCAGAGGGGGGATTTATCAGCCCCAGCATTTT.

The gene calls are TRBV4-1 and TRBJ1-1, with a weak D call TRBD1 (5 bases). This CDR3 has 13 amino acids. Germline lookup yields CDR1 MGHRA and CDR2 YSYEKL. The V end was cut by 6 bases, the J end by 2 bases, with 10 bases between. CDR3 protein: CASSGGTNTEAFF. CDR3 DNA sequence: TGCGCCAGCAGTGGCGGGACCAACACTGAAGCTTTCTTT.

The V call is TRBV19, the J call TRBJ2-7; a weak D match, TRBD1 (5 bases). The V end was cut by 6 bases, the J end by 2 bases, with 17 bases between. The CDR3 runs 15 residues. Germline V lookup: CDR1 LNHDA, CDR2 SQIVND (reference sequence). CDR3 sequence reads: CASSDWGIGTYEQYF. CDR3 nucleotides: TGTGCCAGTAGCGACTGGGGCATAGGAACCTACGAGCAGTACTTC.

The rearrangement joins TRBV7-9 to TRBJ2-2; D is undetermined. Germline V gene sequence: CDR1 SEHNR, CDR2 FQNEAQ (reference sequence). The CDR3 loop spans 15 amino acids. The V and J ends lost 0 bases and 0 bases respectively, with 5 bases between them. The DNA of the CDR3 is TGTGCCAGCAGCTTAGCTTCGGCGAACACCGGGGAGCTGTTTTTT. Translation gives CASSLASANTGELFF.